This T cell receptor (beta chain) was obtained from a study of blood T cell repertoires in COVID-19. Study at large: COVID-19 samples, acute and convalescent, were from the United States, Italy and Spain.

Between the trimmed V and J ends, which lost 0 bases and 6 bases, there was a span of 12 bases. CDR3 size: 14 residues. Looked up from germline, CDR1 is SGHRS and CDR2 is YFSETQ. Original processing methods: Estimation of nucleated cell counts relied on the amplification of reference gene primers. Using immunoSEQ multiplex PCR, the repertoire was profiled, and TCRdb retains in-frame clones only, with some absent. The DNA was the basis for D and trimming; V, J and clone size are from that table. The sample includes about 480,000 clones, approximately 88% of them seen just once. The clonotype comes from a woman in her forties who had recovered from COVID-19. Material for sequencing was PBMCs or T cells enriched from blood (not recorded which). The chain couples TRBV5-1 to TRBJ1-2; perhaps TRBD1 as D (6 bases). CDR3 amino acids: CASSLGGPVDGYTF. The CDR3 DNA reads TGCGCCAGCAGCTTGGGGGGGCCGGTAGATGGCTACACCTTC.